The clone carrying this T cell receptor beta chain was seen a handful of times. Its antigen remains unknown. The data derive from a study of T cells in Graves' hyperthyroidism and ophthalmopathy. The CDR3 is 15 amino acids. Trimming removed 5 bases from V and 0 bases from J, with 11 bases in between. Per germline, CDR1 SGHVS and CDR2 FQNEAQ. TCR beta CDR3 sequences were amplified from RNA transcripts. Researchers ran a first-round RT-PCR on the TCR CDR3 using the HTBI primer set. TCRdb reanalysed the multiplex PCR reads using MiXCR and keeps one entry per CDR3 protein. The table shows roughly 300,000 distinct CDR3 sequences, with roughly a fifth occurring only once. Overall study results and limits: The model made its ophthalmopathy prediction, and onset followed a median around six months later. Stable hyperthyroidism was separated from ophthalmopathy by a model based on 13 V-J features. Most clonotypes that expanded in the thyroid above 0.001 also showed up in blood.

This receptor was identified in a woman in her 50s with Graves' hyperthyroidism. The sample comprised blood. V is TRBV7-8 and J is TRBJ1-3; no clear D. In DNA form, the CDR3 reads TGTGCCAGCAGCCCCCGTGTCAACTCTGGAAACACCATATATTTT. This encodes CASSPRVNSGNTIYF.